The rows below give T cell receptor beta chains drawn from one sample of a study of blood T cell repertoires in COVID-19. Generated by immunoSEQ multiplex PCR, the TCRdb table keeps only in-frame clones and is missing some. The data show 100,000 to 150,000 clones, 65% to 90% seen once. The specimen was peripheral blood. All receptors derive from a woman aged 80 or over with acute or convalescent COVID-19. The CDR3 runs from the conserved cysteine through the conserved F or W. A D gene is named only where the DNA matches it firmly. The size of a clone is reported for some rows only, either as once, few or many, or as a class for expanded clones.

J | V | size | D | length | DNA | CDR3
TRBJ1-5 | TRBV10-3 | . | TRBD1 | 15 | TGTGCCATCAGTAGTAATGACAGGGTCAATCAGCCCCAGCATTTT | CAISSNDRVNQPQHF
TRBJ1-3 | TRBV9 | . | . | 15 | TGTGCCAGCAGCGTTCAGGGAACCTCTGGAAACACCATATATTTT | CASSVQGTSGNTIYF
TRBJ2-3 | TRBV5-1 | . | . | 14 | TGCGCCAGCAGCCGCGGGCAGCCCGTAGATACGCAGTATTTT | CASSRGQPVDTQYF
TRBJ2-5 | TRBV29-1 | . | . | 13 | TGCAGCGTATCATTGACAGCACAAGAGACCCAGTACTTC | CSVSLTAQETQYF
TRBJ2-7 | TRBV9 | once | . | 17 | TGTGCCAGCAGCCCCCGGCTGGGGAGGTTACCCTGTAACGAGCAGTACTTC | CASSPRLGRLPCNEQYF
TRBJ2-7 | TRBV10-3 | once | TRBD1 | 15 | TGTGCCATCCAGGTGGGACAGGGGGCAACCTACGAGCAGTACTTC | CAIQVGQGATYEQYF
TRBJ1-1 | TRBV11-2 | . | . | 15 | TGTGCCAGCAGCTTGTTTTCCCTAGTGAACACTGAAGCTTTCTTT | CASSLFSLVNTEAFF
TRBJ2-3 | TRBV9 | . | TRBD2 | 16 | TGTGCCAGCAGCATTAGCGGGGGCCCTAGCACAGATACGCAGTATTTT | CASSISGGPSTDTQYF
TRBJ1-5 | TRBV10-1 | . | . | 14 | TGCGCCAGCAGTATGGGCTCGTGGGATCAGCCCCAGCATTTT | CASSMGSWDQPQHF
TRBJ2-3 | TRBV4-2 | . | . | 17 | TGTGCCAGCAGCCAAGATCTCTCAGGGCCGGGTACAGATACGCAGTATTTT | CASSQDLSGPGTDTQYF
TRBJ1-6 | TRBV27 | . | . | 16 | TGTGCCAGCAGGAGGGTGGGGGCCTCCTATAATTCACCCCTCCACTTT | CASRRVGASYNSPLHF
TRBJ1-1 | TRBV6-5 | . | TRBD1 | 14 | TGTGCCAGCACACTGGACAGGCAGAACACTGAAGCTTTCTTT | CASTLDRQNTEAFF
TRBJ1-1 | TRBV5-1 | few | TRBD1 | 17 | TGCGCCAGCAGCCAAGGGACAGGGGGCATCCTGACCACTGAAGCTTTCTTT | CASSQGTGGILTTEAFF
TRBJ1-2 | TRBV11-1 | . | . | 14 | TGTGCCAGCAGCTTACAGGGGTTCAGCGATGGCTACACCTTC | CASSLQGFSDGYTF
TRBJ1-1 | TRBV5-4 | . | . | 13 | TGTGCCAGCAGCGTCAGGGTTCAGGGTGAAGCTTTCTTT | CASSVRVQGEAFF
TRBJ2-5 | TRBV3-1/TRBV3-2 | few | TRBD2 | 18 | TGTGCCAGCAGCCAAGATTTAGCGGGGGGGCCTACTAGACAGACCCAGTACTTC | CASSQDLAGGPTRQTQYF
TRBJ2-1 | TRBV5-4 | . | . | 14 | TGTGCCAGCAGCGGGGCGAGCTCCTACAATGAGCAGTTCTTC | CASSGASSYNEQFF
TRBJ1-3 | TRBV7-3 | . | . | 16 | TGTGCCAGCAGCCGTCCCGACAGAGAGGCAGGAAACACCATATATTTT | CASSRPDREAGNTIYF
TRBJ2-2 | TRBV5-1 | . | . | 14 | TGCGCCAGCAGCCCAATTCAGGGCACCGGGGAGCTGTTTTTT | CASSPIQGTGELFF
TRBJ1-2 | TRBV7-2 | . | . | 15 | TGTGCCAGCAGCTTAGAGGTGGAGGGCGTGAGTGGCTACACCTTC | CASSLEVEGVSGYTF
TRBJ1-5 | TRBV3-1/TRBV3-2 | . | . | 14 | TGTGCCAGCAGCCAACAGACAGGTAATCAGCCCCAGCATTTT | CASSQQTGNQPQHF
TRBJ1-1 | TRBV19 | . | TRBD1 | 14 | TGTGCCAGTAGTAAGGGACAGGGGGCGAGAGAAGCTTTCTTT | CASSKGQGAREAFF
TRBJ1-5 | TRBV6-6 | . | . | 12 | TGTGCCAGCAGTCTAACGGGTCAGCCCCAGCATTTT | CASSLTGQPQHF